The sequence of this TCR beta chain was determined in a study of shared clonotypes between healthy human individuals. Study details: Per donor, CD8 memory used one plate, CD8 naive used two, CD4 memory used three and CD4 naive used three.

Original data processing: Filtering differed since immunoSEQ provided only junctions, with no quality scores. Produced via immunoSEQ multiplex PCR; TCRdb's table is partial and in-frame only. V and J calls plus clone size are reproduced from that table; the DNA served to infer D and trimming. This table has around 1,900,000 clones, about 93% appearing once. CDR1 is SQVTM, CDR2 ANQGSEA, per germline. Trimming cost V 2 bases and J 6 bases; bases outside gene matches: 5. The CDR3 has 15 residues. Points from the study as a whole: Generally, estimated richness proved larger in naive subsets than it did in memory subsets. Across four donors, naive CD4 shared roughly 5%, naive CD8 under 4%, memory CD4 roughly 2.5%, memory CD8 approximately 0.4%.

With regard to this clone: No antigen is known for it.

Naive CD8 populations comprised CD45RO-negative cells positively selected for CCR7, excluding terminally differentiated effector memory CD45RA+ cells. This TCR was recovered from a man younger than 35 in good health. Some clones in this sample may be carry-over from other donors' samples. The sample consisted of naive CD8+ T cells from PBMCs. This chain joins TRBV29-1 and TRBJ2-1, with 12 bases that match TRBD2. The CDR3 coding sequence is TGCAGCGTTGAATCGCGACTAGCGGGAGTCAATGAGCAGTTCTTC. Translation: CSVESRLAGVNEQFF.